The T cell receptor (beta chain) described here comes from a study of control samples from healthy donors and cancer patients. This clone was recorded once. The data were produced by immunoSEQ multiplex PCR, yet TCRdb's version contains in-frame clones alone and is incomplete. The repertoire has around 43,000 clones, about 94% of them found once; the top ten carry around 4%. The source material was blood. The clonotype comes from a woman aged 50 to 60 in good health.

CDR3 sequence reads: CASRGTGGDYGYTF. CDR3 nucleotide sequence: TGTGCCAGCAGGGGAACGGGGGGGGACTATGGCTACACCTTC. The V and J genes are TRBV28 and TRBJ1-2, with a weak D call TRBD1 (5 bases). The CDR3 has 14 residues. Germline V gene data show CDR1 as MDHEN and CDR2 as SYDVKM. With 6 bases removed from V and 3 bases from J, the gap between germline ends came to 14 bases.